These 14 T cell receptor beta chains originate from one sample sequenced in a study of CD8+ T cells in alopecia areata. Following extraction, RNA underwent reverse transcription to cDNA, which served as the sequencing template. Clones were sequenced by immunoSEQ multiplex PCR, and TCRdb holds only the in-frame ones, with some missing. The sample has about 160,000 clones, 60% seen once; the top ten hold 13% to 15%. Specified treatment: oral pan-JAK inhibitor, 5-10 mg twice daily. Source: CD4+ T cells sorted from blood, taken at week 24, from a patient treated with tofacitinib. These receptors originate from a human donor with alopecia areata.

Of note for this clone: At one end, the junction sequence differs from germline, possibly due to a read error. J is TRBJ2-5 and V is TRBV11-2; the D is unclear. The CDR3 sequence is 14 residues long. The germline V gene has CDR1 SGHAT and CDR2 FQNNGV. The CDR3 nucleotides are TGTGCCAGCAGCCTAGAGGTGTCTCGAGAGACCCAGTACTTC. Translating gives CASSLEVSRETQYF.

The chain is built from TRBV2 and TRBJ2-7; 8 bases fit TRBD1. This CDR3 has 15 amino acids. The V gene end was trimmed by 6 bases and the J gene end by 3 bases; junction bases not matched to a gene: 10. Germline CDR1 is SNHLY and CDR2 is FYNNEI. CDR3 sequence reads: CASSPDRGPIYEQYF. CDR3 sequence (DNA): TGTGCCAGCAGCCCCGACAGGGGACCAATCTACGAGCAGTACTTC.

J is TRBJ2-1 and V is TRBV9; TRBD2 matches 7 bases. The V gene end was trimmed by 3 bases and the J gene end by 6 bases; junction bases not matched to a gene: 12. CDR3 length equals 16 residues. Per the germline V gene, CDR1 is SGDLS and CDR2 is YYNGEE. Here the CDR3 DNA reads TGTGCCAGCAGCGCGACCCCGGGACTAACATTCAATGAGCAGTTCTTC. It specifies CASSATPGLTFNEQFF.

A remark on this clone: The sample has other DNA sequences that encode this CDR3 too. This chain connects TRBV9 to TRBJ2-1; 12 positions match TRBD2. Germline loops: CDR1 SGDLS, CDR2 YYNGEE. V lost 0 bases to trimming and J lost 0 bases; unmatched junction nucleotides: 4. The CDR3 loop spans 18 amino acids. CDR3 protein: CASSVVASGGASYNEQFF. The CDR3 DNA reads TGTGCCAGCAGCGTAGTGGCTAGCGGGGGGGCCTCCTACAATGAGCAGTTCTTC.

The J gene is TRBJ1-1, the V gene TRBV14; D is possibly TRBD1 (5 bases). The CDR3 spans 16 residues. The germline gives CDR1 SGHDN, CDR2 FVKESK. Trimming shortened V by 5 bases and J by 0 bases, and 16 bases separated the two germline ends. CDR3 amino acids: CASSSITQELNTEAFF. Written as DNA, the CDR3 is TGTGCCAGCAGCTCAATAACACAGGAACTGAACACTGAAGCTTTCTTT.

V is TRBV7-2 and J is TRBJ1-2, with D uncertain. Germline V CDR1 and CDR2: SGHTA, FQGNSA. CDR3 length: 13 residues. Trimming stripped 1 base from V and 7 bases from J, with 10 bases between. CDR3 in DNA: TGTGCCAGCAGCTTAGTAAGGGCGGGTGGCTACACCTTC. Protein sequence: CASSLVRAGGYTF.

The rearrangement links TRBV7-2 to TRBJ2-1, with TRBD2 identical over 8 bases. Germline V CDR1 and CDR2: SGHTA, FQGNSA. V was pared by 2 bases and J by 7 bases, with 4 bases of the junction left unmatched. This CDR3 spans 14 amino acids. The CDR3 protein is CASSLSRGGNEQFF. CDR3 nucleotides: TGTGCCAGCAGCTTAAGTCGGGGGGGGAATGAGCAGTTCTTC.

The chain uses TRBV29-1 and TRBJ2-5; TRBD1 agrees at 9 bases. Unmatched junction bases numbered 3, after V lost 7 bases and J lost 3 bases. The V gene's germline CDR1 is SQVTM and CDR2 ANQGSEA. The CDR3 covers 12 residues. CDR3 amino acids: CSGGQGKETQYF. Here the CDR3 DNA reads TGCAGCGGAGGACAGGGGAAAGAGACCCAGTACTTC.

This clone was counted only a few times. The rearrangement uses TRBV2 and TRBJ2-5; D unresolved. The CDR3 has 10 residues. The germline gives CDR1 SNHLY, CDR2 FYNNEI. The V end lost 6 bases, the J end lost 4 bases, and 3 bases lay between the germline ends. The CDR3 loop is CASRSETQYF. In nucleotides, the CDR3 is TGTGCCAGCAGGTCAGAGACCCAGTACTTC.

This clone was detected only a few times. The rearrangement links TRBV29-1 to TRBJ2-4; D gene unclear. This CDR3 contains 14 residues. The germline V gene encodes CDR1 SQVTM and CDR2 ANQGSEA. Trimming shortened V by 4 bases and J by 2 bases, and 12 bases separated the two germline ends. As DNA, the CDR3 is TGCAGCGTTGTAGGAGATCTGTCCAAAAACATTCAGTACTTC. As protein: CSVVGDLSKNIQYF.

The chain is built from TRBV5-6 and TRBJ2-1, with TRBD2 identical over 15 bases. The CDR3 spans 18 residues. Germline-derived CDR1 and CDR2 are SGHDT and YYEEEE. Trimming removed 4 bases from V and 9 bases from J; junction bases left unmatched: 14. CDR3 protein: CASSQPKRTSGGAFEQFF. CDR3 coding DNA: TGTGCCAGCAGCCAACCAAAACGGACTAGCGGGGGGGCCTTTGAGCAGTTCTTC.

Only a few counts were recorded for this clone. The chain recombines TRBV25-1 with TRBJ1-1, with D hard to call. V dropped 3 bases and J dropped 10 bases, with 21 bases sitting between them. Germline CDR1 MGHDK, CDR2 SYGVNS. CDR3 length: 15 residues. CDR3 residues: CASSDYYLGDSGAFF. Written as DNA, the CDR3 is TGTGCCAGCAGTGACTACTACCTCGGGGATTCCGGAGCTTTCTTT.

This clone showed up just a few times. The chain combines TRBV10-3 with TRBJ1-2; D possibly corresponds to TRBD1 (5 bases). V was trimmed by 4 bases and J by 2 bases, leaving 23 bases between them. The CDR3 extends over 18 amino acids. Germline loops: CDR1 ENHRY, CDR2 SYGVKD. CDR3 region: CAISGLQGGRVGNYGYTF. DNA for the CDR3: TGTGCCATCAGTGGGTTGCAGGGAGGTCGTGTGGGGAACTATGGCTACACCTTC.

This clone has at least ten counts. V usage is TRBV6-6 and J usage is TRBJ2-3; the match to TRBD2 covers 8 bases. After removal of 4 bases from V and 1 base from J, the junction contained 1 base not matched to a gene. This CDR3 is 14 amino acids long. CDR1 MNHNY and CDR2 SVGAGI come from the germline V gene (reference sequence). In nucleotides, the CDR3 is TGTGCCAGCAGTTGGCGGGGGGGCACAGATACGCAGTATTTT. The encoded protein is CASSWRGGTDTQYF.